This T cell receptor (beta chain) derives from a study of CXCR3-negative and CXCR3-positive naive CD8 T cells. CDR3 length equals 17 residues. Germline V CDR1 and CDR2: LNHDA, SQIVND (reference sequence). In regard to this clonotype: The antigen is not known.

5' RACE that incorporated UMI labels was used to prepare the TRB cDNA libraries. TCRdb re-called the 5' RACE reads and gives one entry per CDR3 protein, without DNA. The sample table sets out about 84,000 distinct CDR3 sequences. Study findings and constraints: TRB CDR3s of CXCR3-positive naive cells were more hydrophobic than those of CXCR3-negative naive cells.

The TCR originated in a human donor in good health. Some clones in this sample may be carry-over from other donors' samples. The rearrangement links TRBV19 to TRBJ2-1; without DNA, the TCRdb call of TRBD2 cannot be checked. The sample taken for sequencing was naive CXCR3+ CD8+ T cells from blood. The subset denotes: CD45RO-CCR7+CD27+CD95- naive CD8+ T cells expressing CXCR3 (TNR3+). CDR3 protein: CASSIEGLAGPYNEQFF.